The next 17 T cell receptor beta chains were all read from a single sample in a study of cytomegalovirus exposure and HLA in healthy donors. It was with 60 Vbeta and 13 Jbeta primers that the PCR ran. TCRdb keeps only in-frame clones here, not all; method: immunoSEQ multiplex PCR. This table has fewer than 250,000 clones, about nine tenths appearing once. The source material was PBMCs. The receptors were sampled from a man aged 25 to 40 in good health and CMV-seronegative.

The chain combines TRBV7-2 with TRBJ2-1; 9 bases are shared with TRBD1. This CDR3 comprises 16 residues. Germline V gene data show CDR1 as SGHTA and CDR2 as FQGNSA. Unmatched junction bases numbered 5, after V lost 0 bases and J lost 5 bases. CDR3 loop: CASSLALGTGNNEQFF. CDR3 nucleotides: TGTGCCAGCAGCTTAGCGCTTGGGACAGGGAACAATGAGCAGTTCTTC.

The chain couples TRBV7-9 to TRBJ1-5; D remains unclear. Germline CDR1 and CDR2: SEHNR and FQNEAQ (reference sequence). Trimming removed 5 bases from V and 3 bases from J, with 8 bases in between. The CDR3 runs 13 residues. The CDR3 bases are TGTGCCAGCAGCCGCGGGAACAATCAGCCCCAGCATTTT. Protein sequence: CASSRGNNQPQHF.

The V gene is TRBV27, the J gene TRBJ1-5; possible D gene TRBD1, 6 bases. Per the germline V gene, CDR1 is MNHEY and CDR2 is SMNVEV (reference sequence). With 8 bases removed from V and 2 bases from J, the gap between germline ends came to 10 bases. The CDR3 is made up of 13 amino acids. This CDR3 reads CASSKGGNQPQHF. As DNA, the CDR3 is TGTGCCAGCTCGAAGGGGGGCAATCAGCCCCAGCATTTT.

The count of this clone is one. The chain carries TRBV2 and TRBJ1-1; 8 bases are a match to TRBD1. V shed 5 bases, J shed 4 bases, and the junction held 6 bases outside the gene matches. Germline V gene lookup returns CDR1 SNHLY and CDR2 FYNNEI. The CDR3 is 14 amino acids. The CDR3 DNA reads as TGTGCCAGCAGTCTGACTACAGGGGGCACTGAAGCTTTCTTT. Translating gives CASSLTTGGTEAFF.

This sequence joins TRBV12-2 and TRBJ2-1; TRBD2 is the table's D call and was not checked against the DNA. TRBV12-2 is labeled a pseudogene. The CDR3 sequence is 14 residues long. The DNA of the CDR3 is TGTGCGAAGTGGTGTCTAGCGGACTACAATGAGCAGTTCTTC. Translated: CAKWCLADYNEQFF.

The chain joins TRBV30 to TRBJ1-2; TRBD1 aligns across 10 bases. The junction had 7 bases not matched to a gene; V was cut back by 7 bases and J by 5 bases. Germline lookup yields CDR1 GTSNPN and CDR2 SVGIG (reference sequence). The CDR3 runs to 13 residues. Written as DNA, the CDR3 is TGTGCCTTGCTCCCGGGACAGGGGTATGGCTACACCTTC. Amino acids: CALLPGQGYGYTF.

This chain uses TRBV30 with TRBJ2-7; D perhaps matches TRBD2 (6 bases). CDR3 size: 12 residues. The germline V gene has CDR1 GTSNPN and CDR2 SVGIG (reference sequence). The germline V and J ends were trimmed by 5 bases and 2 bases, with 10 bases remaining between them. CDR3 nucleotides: TGTGCCTGGGCGGGGAAGACCTACGAGCAGTACTTC. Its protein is CAWAGKTYEQYF.

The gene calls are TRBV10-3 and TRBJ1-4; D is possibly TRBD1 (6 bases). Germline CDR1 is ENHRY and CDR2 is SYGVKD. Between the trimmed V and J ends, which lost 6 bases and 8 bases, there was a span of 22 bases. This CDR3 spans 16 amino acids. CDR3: CAIRKGDEIIGEKLFF. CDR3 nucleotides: TGTGCCATCAGGAAGGGGGACGAGATAATCGGGGAAAAACTGTTTTTT.

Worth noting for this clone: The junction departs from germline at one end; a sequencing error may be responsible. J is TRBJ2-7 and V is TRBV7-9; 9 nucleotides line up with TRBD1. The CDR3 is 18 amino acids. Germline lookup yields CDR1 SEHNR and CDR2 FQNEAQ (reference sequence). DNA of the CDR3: TGTTCCAGCAGCTTGGGCCGAGGACAGGGGTTTCTAGTTTACGAGCAGTACTTC. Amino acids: CSSSLGRGQGFLVYEQYF.

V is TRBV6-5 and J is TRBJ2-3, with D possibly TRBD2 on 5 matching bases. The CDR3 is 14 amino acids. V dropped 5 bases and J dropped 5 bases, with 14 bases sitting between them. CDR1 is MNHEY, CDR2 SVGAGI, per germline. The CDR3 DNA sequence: TGTGCCAGCAGTCGGGGATCATTCGTAGATACGCAGTATTTT. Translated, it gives CASSRGSFVDTQYF.

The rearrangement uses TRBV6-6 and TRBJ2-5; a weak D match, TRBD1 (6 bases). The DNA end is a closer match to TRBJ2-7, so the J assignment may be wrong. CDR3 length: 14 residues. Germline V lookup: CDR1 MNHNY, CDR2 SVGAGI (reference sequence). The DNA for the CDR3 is TGTGCCAGCAGTGGCGTACAGGGTCCCTACGAGCAGTACTTC. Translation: CASSGVQGPYEQYF.

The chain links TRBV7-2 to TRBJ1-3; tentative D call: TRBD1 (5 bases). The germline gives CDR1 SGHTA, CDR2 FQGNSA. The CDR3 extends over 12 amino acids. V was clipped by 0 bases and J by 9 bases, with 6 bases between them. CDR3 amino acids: CASSLAGGTIYF. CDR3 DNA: TGTGCCAGCAGCTTAGCGGGGGGCACCATATATTTT.

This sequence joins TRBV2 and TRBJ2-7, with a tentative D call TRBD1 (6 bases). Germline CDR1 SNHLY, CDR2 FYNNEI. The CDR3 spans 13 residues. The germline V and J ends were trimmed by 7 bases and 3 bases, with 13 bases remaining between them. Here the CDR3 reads CASTLLDSYEQYF. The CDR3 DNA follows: TGTGCCAGCACCTTACTGGACAGCTACGAGCAGTACTTC.

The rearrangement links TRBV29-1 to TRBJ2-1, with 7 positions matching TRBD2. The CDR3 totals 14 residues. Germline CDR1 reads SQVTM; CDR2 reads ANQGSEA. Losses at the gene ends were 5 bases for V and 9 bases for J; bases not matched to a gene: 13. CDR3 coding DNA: TGCAGCGTTCCCCCTAGCGGCCCAGGGTCTGAGCAGTTCTTC. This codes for CSVPPSGPGSEQFF.

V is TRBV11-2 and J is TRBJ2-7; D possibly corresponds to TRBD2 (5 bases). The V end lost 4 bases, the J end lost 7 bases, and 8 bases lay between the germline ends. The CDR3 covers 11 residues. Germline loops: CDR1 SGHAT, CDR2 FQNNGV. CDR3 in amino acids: CASSYGEEQYF. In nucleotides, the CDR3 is TGTGCCAGCAGCTACGGGGAGGAGCAGTACTTC.

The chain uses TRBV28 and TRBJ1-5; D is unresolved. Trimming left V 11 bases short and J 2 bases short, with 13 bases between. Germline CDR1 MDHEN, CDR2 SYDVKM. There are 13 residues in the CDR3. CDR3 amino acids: CAVGGVGNQPQHF. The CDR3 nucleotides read TGTGCCGTAGGCGGGGTCGGCAATCAGCCCCAGCATTTT.

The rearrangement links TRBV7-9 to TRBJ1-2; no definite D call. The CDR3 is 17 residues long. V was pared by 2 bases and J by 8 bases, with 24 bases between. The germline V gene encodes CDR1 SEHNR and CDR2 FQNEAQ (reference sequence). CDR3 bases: TGTGCCAGCAGCTTAAAGTACCCCCCTAGGCAAGGTGGGGGCTACACCTTC. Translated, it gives CASSLKYPPRQGGGYTF.